Reported below is one T cell receptor (beta chain). Antigen unknown. At the Johns Hopkins FTIC core, DNA taken from cultured CD4+ T cells was sequenced by way of the Oncomine TCR Beta short-read assay. TCRdb independently ran MiXCR on the PCR reads; one entry per CDR3 protein. The sample comprises 8,000 to 9,500 distinct CDR3 sequences, roughly 24% of which are singletons, and roughly a fifth rests with the top ten. The data were obtained in a study of vaccination and CD4 T cells after COVID-19. Stated treatment: roughly 10-day PBMC culture with coronavirus spike peptide pools or control peptides (ViraFEST assay). CDR1 and CDR2 from the germline V gene are MDHEN and SYDVKM. The CDR3 is 13 amino acids. The J segment lost 4 bases and the V segment lost 6 bases, leaving 5 bases of the junction unmatched.

This clonotype was sampled from a human donor with COVID-19. The genes are TRBV28 and TRBJ1-2; TRBD1 aligns across 7 bases. Sequenced material: cultured CD4+ T cells from blood. The CDR3 reads CASSQGTVYGYTF. The DNA for the CDR3 is TGTGCCAGCAGCCAGGGGACAGTCTATGGCTACACCTTC.